This T cell receptor beta chain was recovered during a study of T cells in Graves' hyperthyroidism and ophthalmopathy. Study conclusions and caveats: In the blood, most expanded thyroid clonotypes above 0.001 appeared as well.

Amplification yielded TCR beta CDR3 regions, with RNA transcripts as the source. RT-PCR in the first round (using the HTBI primer set) targeted the TCR CDR3. TCRdb passed the multiplex PCR reads through MiXCR, listing each CDR3 protein once. The repertoire holds hundreds of thousands of distinct CDR3 sequences, 38% seen once, with over 8% in the top ten. As for this clonotype: Its cognate antigen is unknown.

PBMCs were derived from more than 8 ml fresh peripheral blood. V trimming: 0 bases; J trimming: 4 bases; junction bases outside the gene matches: 4. CDR1 is SGHRS, CDR2 YFSETQ, per germline. This CDR3 contains 14 residues. The origin of this receptor is a man younger than 35 with Graves' hyperthyroidism. The material sequenced was blood. V is TRBV5-1 and J is TRBJ2-7, with 7 bases lining up with TRBD2. CDR3 loop: CASSLVSGLYEQYF. CDR3 sequence (DNA): TGCGCCAGCAGCTTGGTTAGCGGGCTTTACGAGCAGTACTTC.